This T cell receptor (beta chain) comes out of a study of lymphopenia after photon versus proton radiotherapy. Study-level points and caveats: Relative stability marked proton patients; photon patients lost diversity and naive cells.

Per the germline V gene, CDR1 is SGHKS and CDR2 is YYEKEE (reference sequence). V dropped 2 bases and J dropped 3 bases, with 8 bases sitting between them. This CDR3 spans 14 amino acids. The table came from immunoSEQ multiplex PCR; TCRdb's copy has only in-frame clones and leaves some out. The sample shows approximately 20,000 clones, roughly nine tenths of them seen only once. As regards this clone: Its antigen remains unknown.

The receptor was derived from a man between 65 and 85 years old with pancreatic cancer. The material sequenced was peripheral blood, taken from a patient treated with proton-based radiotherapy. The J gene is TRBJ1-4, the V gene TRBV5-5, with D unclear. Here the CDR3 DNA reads TGTGCCAGCAGCTTTTACGCCCCTAATGAAAAACTGTTTTTT. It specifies CASSFYAPNEKLFF.